This TCR beta chain was profiled in a study of siplizumab effects on memory and regulatory T cells. Findings and limits, study-wide: Assignment to unstimulated subsets succeeded for only a minor fraction of the alloreactive clones. Siplizumab conditions gave an average of around 64% Treg-derived mappable alloreactive CD4+ clones, versus 26.9% for controls. Naive T cells apparently outstripped memory cells in diversity and seemed major alloresponse contributors.

Worth noting for this clone: Its antigen is unidentified.

Each sample yielded around 9.6 x 10^4 assayed TCR templates. The method was immunoSEQ multiplex PCR; TCRdb's version includes in-frame clones alone and lacks a portion of them. This repertoire shows 92,000 or so clones, 80% to 90% found once; its top ten account for roughly 15%. The clonotype comes from a human donor in good health. The sequenced sample consisted of CD4+ T cells sorted from blood.

The CDR3 DNA is TGTGCCAGCAGCCTTGGACAGGGGATCTCCTATAATTCACCCCTCCACTTT. It codes for CASSLGQGISYNSPLHF. The chain uses TRBV14 and TRBJ1-6; 9 nucleotides agree with TRBD1. With 4 bases clipped from V and 0 bases from J, the junction kept 4 bases outside the gene matches. Looked up from germline, CDR1 is SGHDN and CDR2 is FVKESK. CDR3 length equals 17 residues.